A single T cell receptor beta chain is shown here with its context. The antigen is not known. This sample was included in a study of CD8+CD57+ T cells in acquired aplastic anemia. At the level of the study: Sorted CD4+ plus CD8+ cells gave DNA averaging around 3 ug. Regarding the study as a whole: Overlap between patients and controls comprised almost 30 CD8+ CDR3 sequences. CD8+ Simpson's diversity showed no significant patient-control difference.

V dropped 0 bases and J dropped 0; count of bases not matched to a gene: 5. The CDR3 has 16 amino acids. Per germline, CDR1 ENHRY and CDR2 SYGVKD. The template used for profiling TCR beta VDJ and CDR3 was genomic DNA. TCRdb processed the reads anew with MiXCR; each CDR3 protein has one entry. The sample comprises 250,000 to 300,000 distinct CDR3 sequences, 50% to 70% of which are singletons, and 7% to 9% rests with the top ten. The rearrangement uses TRBV10-3 and TRBJ2-7; 7 nucleotides align to TRBD2. Sequencing was carried out using sorted CD4+, CD8+, or CD8+CD57+ T cells (not recorded which) from PBMCs. The receptor's source is a human donor with severe aplastic anemia or a healthy control (not recorded which). The CDR3 sequence is CAISESGLRSSYEQYF. As DNA, the CDR3 is TGTGCCATCAGTGAGTCGGGACTAAGGAGCTCCTACGAGCAGTACTTC.